The source of this TCR beta chain is a study of a mutant IDH1 vaccine in newly diagnosed glioma. Overall study results and limits: Pseudoprogression appeared unlinked to shifts in leading peripheral T cell clonotypes.

Sample time point: week 35, safety follow-up. Vaccination used 300 ug of mutant IDH1 20-mer peptide per dose, with topical imiquimod. Clones were sequenced by immunoSEQ multiplex PCR, and TCRdb holds only the in-frame ones, with some missing. The table lists around 60,000 clones, roughly 76% of them singletons. Points on this clone: Its specificity is unknown.

Trimming took off 7 bases at V and 4 bases at J, with 7 bases between the two ends. Germline CDR1 reads SGHTA; CDR2 reads FQGNSA. The length of the CDR3 is 11 residues. The chain links TRBV7-2 to TRBJ1-2; D not certain. The source material was PBMCs, sampled from a glioma patient whose treatment included an IDH1 peptide vaccine. This sequence was found in a man in his forties or fifties with glioma. The CDR3 protein is CASTPAYGYTF. The CDR3 region has the DNA TGTGCCAGCACCCCCGCCTATGGCTACACCTTC. The whole variable domain, filled in from reference TRBV7-2 and TRBJ1-2, reads GAGVSQSPSNKVTEKGKDVELRCDPISGHTALYWYRQSLGQGLEFLIYFQGNSAPDKSGLPSDRFSAERTGGSVSTLTIQRTQQEDSAVYLCASTPAYGYTFGSGTRLTVV.